This T cell receptor beta chain stems from a study of blood T cell repertoires in COVID-19. Study background: Sources were T cells, B-cell-depleted T cells, or PBMCs; the material itself was cDNA or gDNA.

There are 16 residues in the CDR3. Germline V CDR1 and CDR2: LGHNA, YSLEER. V shed 0 bases and J shed 0 bases, with 8 bases lying between them. Produced via immunoSEQ multiplex PCR; TCRdb's table is partial and in-frame only. The sample shows about 380,000 clones, more than 80% of them seen only once. The sample consisted of peripheral blood. The chain has TRBV4-3 and TRBJ2-2; D is uncertain. This TCR derives from a man between 35 and 55 years old with acute or convalescent COVID-19. The CDR3 DNA reads TGCGCCAGCAGCCAAGAAGCGCCCCCGAACACCGGGGAGCTGTTTTTT. Protein product: CASSQEAPPNTGELFF.